One and the same sample provided the 32 T cell receptor beta chains below, sequenced in a study of immune cell composition in non-small cell lung cancer. Repertoires were generated with immunoSEQ multiplex PCR, while TCRdb's copy carries only in-frame clones and drops some. This sample has about 5,200 clones; less than 75% occur once, and the top ten carry around 11%. Sequenced material: lung tumor tissue. Receptors originate from a human donor with non-small cell lung cancer.

The chain is built from TRBV28 and TRBJ1-2, with a tentative D call TRBD1 (5 bases). The CDR3 spans 15 residues. The germline V gene has CDR1 MDHEN and CDR2 SYDVKM. Trimming pared 5 bases from V and 4 bases from J, leaving 17 bases between. This chain's CDR3 is CASSPPGLNFYGYTF. The CDR3 bases are TGTGCCAGCAGTCCTCCGGGACTGAATTTCTATGGCTACACCTTC.

This sequence joins TRBV19 and TRBJ2-1; 7 bases fit TRBD2. CDR3 size: 15 residues. Germline CDR1 LNHDA, CDR2 SQIVND (reference sequence). V shed 5 bases, J shed 2 bases, and the junction held 6 bases outside the gene matches. CDR3 region: CASSVRAGTYNEQFF. The CDR3, as DNA: TGTGCCAGTAGTGTTCGAGCGGGAACCTACAATGAGCAGTTCTTC.

The sample holds a few counts of this clone. Additional DNA sequences in this sample encode the identical CDR3. This rearrangement joins TRBV28 to TRBJ2-7, with D tentatively TRBD1 (6 bases). With 5 bases removed from V and 2 bases from J, the gap between germline ends came to 10 bases. The length of the CDR3 is 13 residues. The germline gives CDR1 MDHEN, CDR2 SYDVKM. As DNA, the CDR3 is TGTGCCAGCAGTCCCGGACAGACCTACGAGCAGTACTTC. This gives the protein CASSPGQTYEQYF.

The chain joins TRBV27 to TRBJ2-1; perhaps TRBD2 as D (5 bases). This CDR3 comprises 16 residues. In germline, CDR1 is MNHEY, CDR2 SMNVEV (reference sequence). V was trimmed by 2 bases and J by 4 bases, leaving 15 bases between them. CDR3 nucleotides: TGTGCCAGCAGTTTAACTAGGAGGCAGTCTTACAATGAGCAGTTCTTC. Protein sequence: CASSLTRRQSYNEQFF.

This clone showed up just a few times. The V call is TRBV27, the J call TRBJ2-7, with TRBD1 identical over 7 bases. CDR3 length: 15 residues. V shed 6 bases, J shed 2 bases, and the junction held 10 bases outside the gene matches. Germline V gene sequence: CDR1 MNHEY, CDR2 SMNVEV (reference sequence). CDR3 sequence (DNA): TGTGCCAGCAGGTCACCGGGACAGCGAACCTACGAGCAGTACTTC. Translation gives CASRSPGQRTYEQYF.

The rearrangement joins TRBV7-2 to TRBJ2-7; a possible D gene is TRBD1 (6 bases). The V gene's germline CDR1 is SGHTA and CDR2 FQGNSA. Trimming shortened V by 5 bases and J by 10 bases, and 18 bases separated the two germline ends. The CDR3 runs to 13 residues. CDR3 sequence: CASSPRTDAPQYF. CDR3 sequence (DNA): TGTGCCAGCAGCCCGAGGACAGACGCACCTCAGTACTTC.

In DNA form, the CDR3 reads TGTGCCAGCAGTTTACAAACAGGAGACGAGCAGTACTTC. It is translated as CASSLQTGDEQYF. V is TRBV27 and J is TRBJ2-7, with D possibly being TRBD1 (5 bases). Looked up from germline, CDR1 is MNHEY and CDR2 is SMNVEV (reference sequence). The CDR3 runs 13 residues. With 2 bases removed from V and 5 bases from J, the gap between germline ends came to 10 bases.

The sample holds one count of this clone. The chain is built from TRBV11-2 and TRBJ1-3, with 7 bases matching TRBD1. CDR1 and CDR2 from the germline V gene are SGHAT and FQNNGV. The CDR3 contains 17 residues. V lost 5 bases, J lost 0 bases, and 10 bases stayed unmatched. This CDR3 reads CASSLRTGQDSGNTIYF. The CDR3 region has the DNA TGTGCCAGCAGCCTTCGGACAGGCCAGGACTCTGGAAACACCATATATTTT.

The gene calls are TRBV5-5 and TRBJ2-5; the D gene is possibly TRBD2 (6 bases). The V gene's germline CDR1 is SGHKS and CDR2 YYEKEE (reference sequence). Trimming shortened V by 0 bases and J by 5 bases, and 20 bases separated the two germline ends. CDR3 length equals 17 residues. CDR3 sequence: CASSLARSGLLRETQYF. DNA of the CDR3: TGTGCCAGCAGCTTGGCTAGGTCAGGACTACTCAGGGAGACCCAGTACTTC.

This rearrangement joins TRBV27 to TRBJ2-3, with D unclear. Trimming stripped 1 base from V and 5 bases from J, with 4 bases between. CDR1 is MNHEY and CDR2 is SMNVEV in the germline V gene (reference sequence). CDR3 size: 12 residues. The CDR3 here is CASSLLRDTQYF. CDR3 DNA sequence: TGTGCCAGCAGTTTATTGAGAGATACGCAGTATTTT.

V gene TRBV19 combines with J gene TRBJ2-4; 13 nucleotides match TRBD2. V lost 3 bases and J lost 8; bases outside the gene matches: 4. The CDR3 is 15 amino acids. Germline CDR1 LNHDA, CDR2 SQIVND (reference sequence). CDR3 sequence reads: CASSMGTSGIDIQYF. For the CDR3, the DNA is TGTGCCAGTAGTATGGGGACTAGCGGGATAGACATTCAGTACTTC.

This clone was seen only a few times. The V call is TRBV19, the J call TRBJ2-3; D call uncertain. Germline lookup yields CDR1 LNHDA and CDR2 SQIVND (reference sequence). The CDR3 has 13 residues. V lost 4 bases, J lost 2 bases, and 7 bases lay in between. DNA for the CDR3: TGTGCCAGTAGTAGGCAGGTCACAGATACGCAGTATTTT. This sequence encodes CASSRQVTDTQYF.

This clone has a single count. V is TRBV7-9 and J is TRBJ2-3; D may be TRBD2 (6 bases). Per the germline V gene, CDR1 is SEHNR and CDR2 is FQNEAQ (reference sequence). Trimming shortened V by 6 bases and J by 2 bases, and 27 bases separated the two germline ends. The CDR3 covers 19 residues. CDR3 sequence (DNA): TGTGCCAGCAGATGGATGGTCCATGGATCCGGGACTTTCACAGATACGCAGTATTTT. Its translation is CASRWMVHGSGTFTDTQYF.

This clone has more than one count but fewer than ten. The V call is TRBV5-4, the J call TRBJ2-5; 7 bases fit TRBD1. The V gene end was trimmed by 5 bases and the J gene end by 3 bases; junction bases not matched to a gene: 4. Germline V gene data show CDR1 as SGHNT and CDR2 as YYREEE (reference sequence). CDR3 length: 13 residues. The CDR3 DNA is TGTGCCAGCAGGGCCGGGACAGAAGAGACCCAGTACTTC. Its translation is CASRAGTEETQYF.

The V call is TRBV11-2, the J call TRBJ1-2; D remains ambiguous. The germline V gene encodes CDR1 SGHAT and CDR2 FQNNGV. V lost 2 bases, J lost 3 bases, and 4 bases lay in between. CDR3 length equals 12 residues. Written as DNA, the CDR3 is TGTGCCAGCAGCTTAACAGACTATGGCTACACCTTC. It codes for CASSLTDYGYTF.

The chain joins TRBV5-1 to TRBJ1-1; 9 bases agree with TRBD1. The CDR3 length is 14 residues. V gave up 3 bases and J gave up 4 bases; unmatched junction bases: 4. Germline CDR1 is SGHRS and CDR2 is YFSETQ. CDR3 nucleotides: TGCGCCAGCAGCTCACTGGGACAGGGCACTGAAGCTTTCTTT. Its protein is CASSSLGQGTEAFF.

This chain uses TRBV10-1 with TRBJ2-3; 10 bases fit TRBD2. The V gene's germline CDR1 is WNHNN and CDR2 SYGVQD (reference sequence). There are 15 residues in the CDR3. V gave up 2 bases and J gave up 4 bases; unmatched junction bases: 3. In DNA, the CDR3 is TGCGCCAGCAGTGAGAGCGGGAGGGCCCCAGATACGCAGTATTTT. Translated: CASSESGRAPDTQYF.

The genes are TRBV6-5 and TRBJ2-1; TRBD1 matches at 9 bases. Per germline, CDR1 MNHEY and CDR2 SVGAGI. The CDR3 has 15 amino acids. V shed 4 bases and J 5 bases; nucleotides not matched to a gene: 6. CDR3 nucleotides: TGTGCCAGCAGTTCCGGGACAGGGAACAACAATGAGCAGTTCTTC. It encodes CASSSGTGNNNEQFF.

V is TRBV18 and J is TRBJ2-3, with D uncertain. V was trimmed by 8 bases and J by 3 bases, leaving 9 bases between them. The CDR3 contains 12 residues. Germline loops: CDR1 KGHSH, CDR2 LQKENI. CDR3 bases: TGTGCCAGCAAGTGGGCGACAGATACGCAGTATTTT. The encoded protein is CASKWATDTQYF.

The J gene is TRBJ2-7, the V gene TRBV27; 9 nucleotides match TRBD2. V shed 3 bases and J 5 bases; nucleotides not matched to a gene: 5. In germline, CDR1 is MNHEY, CDR2 SMNVEV (reference sequence). CDR3 length: 14 residues. CDR3 nucleotides: TGTGCCAGCAGTTTTTATAGCGGGAGCGACGAGCAGTACTTC. This sequence encodes CASSFYSGSDEQYF.

The chain carries TRBV5-1 and TRBJ1-2, with D possibly being TRBD1 (5 bases). Deletions cut 4 bases from V and 1 base from J, with 14 bases between. This CDR3 is built from 15 residues. CDR1 SGHRS and CDR2 YFSETQ come from the germline V gene. CDR3 amino acids: CASSRDSKVNYGYTF. The DNA of the CDR3 is TGCGCCAGCAGCCGTGACAGCAAGGTTAACTATGGCTACACCTTC.

The chain carries TRBV5-1 and TRBJ2-2; TRBD1 matches at 9 bases. The CDR3 covers 15 residues. CDR1 is SGHRS, CDR2 YFSETQ, per germline. Germline trimming cut 5 bases from V and 3 bases from J; bases unmatched to any gene: 5. The CDR3 DNA sequence: TGCGCCAGCAGATTCGGGGACAGGGACACCGGGGAGCTGTTTTTT. Protein: CASRFGDRDTGELFF.

The J gene is TRBJ2-7, the V gene TRBV6-6; 11 bases agree with TRBD1. The germline gives CDR1 MNHNY, CDR2 SVGAGI (reference sequence). There are 15 residues in the CDR3. V lost 6 bases, J lost 3 bases, and 7 bases stayed unmatched. The CDR3 here is CASRLGQGGRYEQYF. CDR3 nucleotides: TGTGCCAGCAGACTGGGACAGGGGGGACGCTACGAGCAGTACTTC.

The V and J genes are TRBV11-2 and TRBJ2-3; TRBD2 agrees at 7 bases. The germline gives CDR1 SGHAT, CDR2 FQNNGV. The CDR3 is made up of 12 amino acids. With 5 bases clipped from V and 5 bases from J, the junction kept 1 base outside the gene matches. The CDR3 DNA reads TGTGCCAGCAGCCCGGGAGGAGATACGCAGTATTTT. It is translated as CASSPGGDTQYF.

Only one count was recorded for this clone. The chain carries TRBV28 and TRBJ2-2, with 8 bases identical to TRBD1. This CDR3 comprises 14 residues. The germline V gene has CDR1 MDHEN and CDR2 SYDVKM. The V gene end was trimmed by 10 bases and the J gene end by 0 bases; junction bases not matched to a gene: 4. The CDR3 sequence: CATQTGANTGELFF. DNA for the CDR3: TGTGCCACGCAGACAGGGGCGAACACCGGGGAGCTGTTTTTT.

The chain has TRBV28 and TRBJ2-7, with 7 bases lining up with TRBD2. J gave up 0 bases and V 3 bases, and 2 bases lay outside the gene matches. This CDR3 has 14 amino acids. CDR1 is MDHEN and CDR2 is SYDVKM in the germline V gene. The CDR3 sequence is CASSFGGSSYEQYF. For the CDR3, the DNA is TGTGCCAGCAGTTTCGGCGGGAGCTCCTACGAGCAGTACTTC.

The rearrangement joins TRBV4-3 to TRBJ2-7; no firm D call. CDR3 length equals 13 residues. Germline CDR1 and CDR2: LGHNA and YSLEER. V lost 0 bases and J lost 6, with 9 bases in between. This CDR3 is CASSQDPWSEQYF. CDR3 in DNA: TGCGCCAGCAGCCAAGATCCCTGGAGCGAGCAGTACTTC.

The rearrangement links TRBV4-2 to TRBJ2-1; the match to TRBD2 covers 10 bases. The CDR3 has 16 amino acids. The germline V gene has CDR1 LGHNA and CDR2 YNFKEQ. J gave up 6 bases and V 1 base, and 6 bases lay outside the gene matches. The chain's CDR3 is CASSQGIAGGFNEQFF. CDR3 nucleotides: TGTGCCAGCAGCCAAGGGATAGCGGGGGGCTTCAATGAGCAGTTCTTC.

This clone was detected a few times. The V call is TRBV5-1, the J call TRBJ1-6; the D is unclear. CDR1 and CDR2 from the germline V gene are SGHRS and YFSETQ. The CDR3 loop spans 15 amino acids. V was shortened by 0 bases and J by 9 bases, with 13 bases between the two germline ends. In DNA form, the CDR3 reads TGCGCCAGCAGCTTGGGGTTAGAGGGCAGTTCACCCCTCCACTTT. Its protein product is CASSLGLEGSSPLHF.

The rearrangement links TRBV7-2 to TRBJ2-7, with D perhaps TRBD2 (6 bases). The V gene's germline CDR1 is SGHTA and CDR2 FQGNSA. Trimming cost V 2 bases and J 2 bases, with 16 bases left between them. The CDR3 consists of 16 residues. The CDR3 sequence: CASSLSWRGTTYEQYF. The CDR3 nucleotides are TGTGCCAGCAGCTTATCGTGGCGCGGGACCACCTACGAGCAGTACTTC.

This chain links TRBV4-1 with TRBJ2-3; maybe TRBD2 (5 bases). This CDR3 spans 16 amino acids. The V gene lost 5 bases and the J gene lost 2 bases, with 17 bases spanning the gap. The V gene's germline CDR1 is MGHRA and CDR2 YSYEKL. In DNA form, the CDR3 reads TGCGCCAGCAGCGCCCTAATTAGCGATCCCACAGATACGCAGTATTTT. It codes for CASSALISDPTDTQYF.

The V call is TRBV4-3, the J call TRBJ2-1; 7 bases line up with TRBD2. The CDR3 consists of 17 residues. The V and J ends lost 1 base and 5 bases, in that order; junction bases with no gene match: 11. The germline V gene has CDR1 LGHNA and CDR2 YSLEER. The CDR3 region has the DNA TGCGCCAGCAGCCAAGTTTCCGGGGCTAGCGGAAACAATGAGCAGTTCTTC. Translated: CASSQVSGASGNNEQFF.